A single sample is the source of the 23 T cell receptor beta chains below, sequenced in a study of cytomegalovirus exposure and HLA in healthy donors (TCRdb year 2017). Library prep was done by the immunoSEQ multiplex PCR assay. The multiplex PCR relied on a mix of 60 forward primers for TCR Vbeta segments and 13 reverse primers for TCR Jbeta segments. The immuneACCESS repertoire file appears here via TCRdb, limited to in-frame rearrangements. These files lack a portion of the clones; in checked studies, under half of the deficit traces to unresolved V genes, and the cause of the others is not known. The sample has about 140,000 clones on record, about 80% of them singletons. The ten largest clones take up around 2% of the sample. Source material: PBMCs. These receptors originate from a woman between 35 and 50 years old in good health and CMV-seronegative.

The chain has TRBV27 and TRBJ2-5; 11 bases are a match to TRBD2. Germline assignment: CDR1 MNHEY and CDR2 SMNVEV (reference sequence). After removal of 5 bases from V and 4 bases from J, the junction contained 3 bases not matched to a gene. This CDR3 contains 14 residues. In DNA form, the CDR3 reads TGTGCCAGCAGTCTGGGGACTAGCGGAGAGACCCAGTACTTC. Translated: CASSLGTSGETQYF.

V is TRBV11-2 and J is TRBJ2-3; 10 nucleotides agree with TRBD2. The ends lost 2 bases at V and 3 bases at J; junction bases unmatched: 5. Germline V gene sequence: CDR1 SGHAT, CDR2 FQNNGV. The CDR3 is 16 residues long. CDR3 nucleotides: TGTGCCAGCAGCTTAAGGCTAGCGGGAGTAACAGATACGCAGTATTTT. This translates into CASSLRLAGVTDTQYF.

The rearrangement uses TRBV6-1 and TRBJ2-7, with D possibly TRBD2 on 6 matching bases. The V gene lost 4 bases and the J gene lost 1 base, with 11 bases spanning the gap. CDR3 length: 14 amino acids. CDR1 and CDR2 (germline): MNHNS, SASEGT. The CDR3 here is CASSGGAGSYEQYF. Here the CDR3 DNA reads TGTGCCAGCAGTGGCGGGGCCGGTTCCTACGAGCAGTACTTC.

The chain is built from TRBV4-3 and TRBJ1-2; D is perhaps TRBD1 (6 bases). The CDR3 is 14 amino acids. The germline CDR1 and CDR2 sequences are LGHNA and YSLEER. Trimming took off 0 bases at V and 5 bases at J, with 10 bases between the two ends. The CDR3 sequence: CASSQETGWYGYTF. CDR3 sequence (DNA): TGCGCCAGCAGCCAAGAAACAGGGTGGTATGGCTACACCTTC.

The chain combines TRBV7-2 with TRBJ2-5; TRBD1 aligns across 9 bases. The CDR3 contains 14 residues. Unmatched junction bases numbered 6, after V lost 6 bases and J lost 4 bases. CDR1 SGHTA and CDR2 FQGNSA come from the germline V gene. In DNA form, the CDR3 reads TGTGCCAGCAGGTCTACAGGGGGCGCAGAGACCCAGTACTTC. Amino acids: CASRSTGGAETQYF.

The chain links TRBV27 to TRBJ1-2; the match to TRBD1 covers 8 bases. Germline V gene data show CDR1 as MNHEY and CDR2 as SMNVEV (reference sequence). The V segment lost 7 bases and the J segment 3 bases; nucleotides outside the gene matches: 13. This CDR3 is built from 16 residues. CDR3 sequence reads: CASKSWDRHGDYGYTF. The CDR3 DNA is TGTGCCAGCAAGAGTTGGGACAGGCATGGGGACTATGGCTACACCTTC.

This clone has only a few counts. The chain couples TRBV6-5 to TRBJ1-2, with D possibly matching TRBD1 (6 bases). This CDR3 contains 14 residues. V was clipped by 2 bases and J by 7 bases, with 14 bases between them. Germline CDR1 reads MNHEY; CDR2 reads SVGAGI. The CDR3 spells CASSYDGRGFGYTF. The CDR3 DNA sequence: TGTGCCAGCAGTTACGATGGCAGGGGATTTGGCTACACCTTC.

This chain links TRBV7-9 with TRBJ2-1, with 10 bases matching TRBD2. Germline trimming cut 3 bases from V and 5 bases from J; bases unmatched to any gene: 7. The CDR3 is 16 amino acids. Germline loops: CDR1 SEHNR, CDR2 FQNEAQ (reference sequence). Here the CDR3 reads CASSFPELAGDNEQFF. The DNA of the CDR3 is TGTGCCAGCAGCTTTCCGGAGCTAGCGGGAGACAATGAGCAGTTCTTC.

The table lists this clone with a count of one. V is TRBV15 and J is TRBJ1-1, with no clear D. Germline V gene data show CDR1 as LNHNV and CDR2 as YYDKDF (reference sequence). Trimming cost V 1 base and J 6 bases, with 9 bases left between them. The CDR3 extends over 13 amino acids. The CDR3 DNA follows: TGTGCCACCAGCAGAGCTCGGGTGGCTGAAGCTTTCTTT. Protein: CATSRARVAEAFF.

The chain combines TRBV9 with TRBJ2-7; D is possibly TRBD2 (6 bases). The CDR3 has 14 residues. From germline, CDR1 is SGDLS and CDR2 YYNGEE. With 0 bases removed from V and 0 bases from J, the gap between germline ends came to 7 bases. The CDR3, as DNA: TGTGCCAGCAGCGTAGTCGGGGGCTCCTACGAGCAGTACTTC. This sequence encodes CASSVVGGSYEQYF.

The rearrangement links TRBV4-2 to TRBJ2-3; 7 nucleotides align to TRBD2. CDR1 LGHNA and CDR2 YNFKEQ come from the germline V gene. The J segment lost 1 base and the V segment lost 5 bases, leaving 3 bases of the junction unmatched. CDR3 length: 14 amino acids. In DNA, the CDR3 is TGTGCCAGCAGCTGGGACTACCGCACAGATACGCAGTATTTT. This gives the protein CASSWDYRTDTQYF.

The chain couples TRBV5-1 to TRBJ1-4, with D unresolved. V was trimmed by 0 bases and J by 5 bases, leaving 5 bases between them. CDR3 length: 13 residues. CDR1 is SGHRS and CDR2 is YFSETQ in the germline V gene. CDR3 residues: CASSLGGNEKLFF. The CDR3, as DNA: TGCGCCAGCAGCTTGGGAGGGAATGAAAAACTGTTTTTT.

This clone was detected a few times. The chain has TRBV18 and TRBJ1-1; TRBD1 aligns across 9 bases. The CDR3 length is 14 residues. Germline CDR1 KGHSH, CDR2 LQKENI. V shed 3 bases, J shed 6 bases, and the junction held 5 bases outside the gene matches. The CDR3 region has the DNA TGTGCCAGCTCACCCGCGACAGGGGGGTCTGAAGCTTTCTTT. This sequence encodes CASSPATGGSEAFF.

J is TRBJ2-7 and V is TRBV27; D not resolved. V lost 1 base and J 7 bases, leaving 8 bases between the germline ends. Germline V CDR1 and CDR2: MNHEY, SMNVEV (reference sequence). This CDR3 spans 12 amino acids. The CDR3 protein is CASSLFTEEQYF. CDR3 bases: TGTGCCAGCAGTTTATTTACAGAAGAGCAGTACTTC.

This sequence joins TRBV9 and TRBJ1-1, with D hard to call. The CDR3 extends over 14 amino acids. Trimming removed 4 bases from V and 0 bases from J, with 10 bases in between. Germline V gene lookup returns CDR1 SGDLS and CDR2 YYNGEE. CDR3 region: CASSSGALNTEAFF. CDR3 DNA sequence: TGTGCCAGCAGCTCAGGCGCCCTGAACACTGAAGCTTTCTTT.

This clone was counted once. The chain is built from TRBV19 and TRBJ1-2; 9 bases agree with TRBD1. The CDR3 totals 14 residues. CDR1 and CDR2 (germline): LNHDA, SQIVND (reference sequence). Trimming removed 3 bases from V and 4 bases from J; junction bases left unmatched: 3. The CDR3 spells CASSIPGQGYGYTF. CDR3 bases: TGTGCCAGTAGTATTCCGGGACAGGGCTATGGCTACACCTTC.

This chain connects TRBV9 to TRBJ2-5; D perhaps matches TRBD1 (5 bases). Per the germline V gene, CDR1 is SGDLS and CDR2 is YYNGEE. V was pared by 4 bases and J by 5 bases, with 15 bases between. This CDR3 is 14 amino acids long. The CDR3 DNA is TGTGCCAGCAGCTCCTCAGGGATGGTTGAGACCCAGTACTTC. Protein: CASSSSGMVETQYF. Full variable domain (remainder filled in from reference TRBV9 and TRBJ2-5): DSGVTQTPKHLITATGQRVTLRCSPRSGDLSVYWYQQSLDQGLQFLIQYYNGEERAKGNILERFSAQQFPDLHSELNLSSLELGDSALYFCASSSSGMVETQYFGPGTRLLVL.

This sequence joins TRBV5-8 and TRBJ1-4, with 8 bases that match TRBD1. Germline loops: CDR1 SGHTS, CDR2 YDEGEE. CDR3 size: 16 residues. The J segment lost 8 bases and the V segment lost 4 bases, leaving 13 bases of the junction unmatched. The CDR3 loop reads CASSLGQGASGEKLFF. DNA for the CDR3: TGTGCCAGCAGCCTCGGTCAGGGGGCTTCAGGGGAAAAACTGTTTTTT.

This chain connects TRBV7-2 to TRBJ2-1; 9 nucleotides match TRBD2. V gave up 5 bases and J gave up 6 bases; unmatched junction bases: 8. The CDR3 contains 15 residues. Germline V gene data show CDR1 as SGHTA and CDR2 as FQGNSA. The CDR3 coding sequence is TGTGCCAGCAGCGCCGGGACTAGCTTCTCCAATGAGCAGTTCTTC. It encodes CASSAGTSFSNEQFF.

This clone was detected a few times. The V and J genes are TRBV29-1 and TRBJ1-2; unclear D gene. The CDR3 length is 12 residues. From germline, CDR1 is SQVTM and CDR2 ANQGSEA. The CDR3 here is CSAGSANYGYTF. The CDR3, as DNA: TGCTCGGCAGGATCTGCTAACTATGGCTACACCTTC.

This chain uses TRBV7-3 with TRBJ1-1, with 7 bases lining up with TRBD1. Germline CDR1 and CDR2: SGHTA and FQGTGA. V lost 6 bases and J lost 3; bases outside the gene matches: 4. CDR3 length equals 13 residues. CDR3 loop: CASRRGRDTEAFF. CDR3 DNA sequence: TGTGCCAGCAGGAGGGGGCGTGACACTGAAGCTTTCTTT.

The chain combines TRBV9 with TRBJ1-3; D remains ambiguous. The V and J ends lost 1 base and 2 bases respectively, with 13 bases between them. This CDR3 is 16 amino acids long. CDR1 and CDR2 from the germline V gene are SGDLS and YYNGEE. The CDR3 protein is CASSVSTGGAGNTIYF. The DNA of the CDR3 is TGTGCCAGCAGCGTATCTACGGGAGGCGCTGGAAACACCATATATTTT.

The chain carries TRBV28 and TRBJ1-2; D is unresolved. This CDR3 has 16 amino acids. Germline CDR1 and CDR2: MDHEN and SYDVKM. The V end was cut by 6 bases, the J end by 0 bases, with 17 bases between. The CDR3: CASSLIWLPANYGYTF. Written as DNA, the CDR3 is TGTGCCAGCAGCCTCATTTGGTTGCCAGCTAACTATGGCTACACCTTC.